This T cell receptor (beta chain) came from a study of human T cells and chemical hapten exposure. Study at large: Small discrepancies in pooled library volume mainly accounted for the varying TCR yields per sample.

Indicated time point: patch test 1, 2 weeks after DPC sensitization. Regarding treatment: therapeutic diphenylcyclopropenone sensitization with weekly scalp DPC. Overall study results and limits: No alteration of TCRs above 1 in 1000 frequency was seen with DPC sensitization. There was a positive correlation between PT1 expanded TCR counts and patch test score.

A note on this clonotype: The antigen remains undetermined.

The CDR3 runs 14 residues. Germline CDR1 reads MNHEY; CDR2 reads SVGAGI. The ends lost 4 bases at V and 8 bases at J; junction bases unmatched: 9. The study's library attached unique molecular identifiers to single cDNA molecules. From the RACE reads, TCRdb called clonotypes with MiXCR, one entry per CDR3 protein. The sample has approximately 400,000 distinct CDR3 sequences, approximately 4.4% seen once. Sequenced material: whole blood, taken in connection with sensitization to the hapten diphenylcyclopropenone (DPC). The chain uses TRBV6-5 and TRBJ1-2; TRBD1 agrees at 8 bases. This receptor was taken from a woman between 50 and 59 years old with alopecia areata. Some clones in this sample may be carry-over from other donors' samples. The CDR3, as DNA: TGTGCCAGCAGTTCAACCGGACAGGGAGAGGGCTACACCTTC. It is translated as CASSSTGQGEGYTF.